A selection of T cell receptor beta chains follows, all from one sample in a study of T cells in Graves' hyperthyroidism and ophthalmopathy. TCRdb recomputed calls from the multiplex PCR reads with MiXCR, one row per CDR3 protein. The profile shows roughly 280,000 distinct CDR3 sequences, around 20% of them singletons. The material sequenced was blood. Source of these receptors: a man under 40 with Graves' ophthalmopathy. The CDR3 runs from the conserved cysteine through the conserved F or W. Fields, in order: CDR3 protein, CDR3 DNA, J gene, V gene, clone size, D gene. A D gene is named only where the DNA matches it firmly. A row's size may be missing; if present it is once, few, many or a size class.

CASQLAGDLFF,TGTGCCAGCCAGCTAGCGGGAGACCTGTTCTTC,TRBJ2-1,TRBV6-1,few,TRBD2
CSARDQTSGRNTGELFF,TGCAGTGCTAGAGACCAAACTAGCGGGAGAAACACCGGGGAGCTGTTTTTT,TRBJ2-2,TRBV20-1,few,TRBD2
CATSARGQWDEQFF,TGTGCCACCAGTGCCCGGGGCCAGTGGGATGAGCAGTTCTTC,TRBJ2-1,TRBV24-1,-,-
CATSRFPDGGNSYEQYF,TGTGCCACCAGCAGATTCCCCGATGGGGGCAACTCCTACGAGCAGTACTTC,TRBJ2-7,TRBV15,-,-
CSARGDGRATGELFF,TGCAGTGCTAGGGGGGACGGACGGGCCACCGGGGAGCTGTTTTTT,TRBJ2-2,TRBV20-1,many,-
CASSPTPGADTQYF,TGTGCCAGCTCACCTACTCCGGGAGCAGATACGCAGTATTTT,TRBJ2-3,TRBV18,many,-
CASSPRTRGYEQYF,TGTGCCAGCAGTCCGCGGACACGCGGCTACGAGCAGTACTTC,TRBJ2-7,TRBV27,few,-
CASPERRVGIFSNEQFF,TGTGCCAGCCCCGAGAGAAGGGTCGGGATTTTTTCCAATGAGCAGTTCTTC,TRBJ2-1,TRBV2,-,-
CAISRSGIGDTQYF,TGTGCCATCAGCAGAAGCGGGATTGGCGATACGCAGTATTTT,TRBJ2-3,TRBV10-3,few,TRBD2
CASSWGLGFTDTQYF,TGTGCCAGCAGCTGGGGCCTTGGGTTTACAGATACGCAGTATTTT,TRBJ2-3,TRBV5-4,few,-
CASSSRVSSGANVLTF,TGTGCCAGCAGTTCGCGGGTATCTTCTGGGGCCAACGTCCTGACTTTC,TRBJ2-6,TRBV27,-,-
CASSFAASGYEQYF,TGTGCCAGCAGTTTTGCGGCTAGCGGTTACGAGCAGTACTTC,TRBJ2-7,TRBV28,-,TRBD2
CSARTSNRANYGYTF,TGCAGTGCCCGCACATCAAATCGGGCTAACTATGGCTACACCTTC,TRBJ1-2,TRBV20-1,-,-
CASSPYGGGPNQPQHF,TGTGCCAGCTCACCATACGGCGGGGGGCCCAATCAGCCCCAGCATTTT,TRBJ1-5,TRBV18,-,-
CASRTGGWQPQHF,TGTGCCAGCAGGACAGGGGGATGGCAGCCCCAGCATTTT,TRBJ1-5,TRBV28,many,TRBD1
CASSLGGAIEQYF,TGTGCCAGCAGCTTGGGAGGGGCGATCGAGCAGTACTTC,TRBJ2-7,TRBV5-4,-,-
CASSTPGGQETQYF,TGCGCCAGCAGCACACCAGGGGGACAAGAGACCCAGTACTTC,TRBJ2-5,TRBV5-1,few,TRBD1
CASSLIAGGWYGYTF,TGTGCCAGCAGTTTGATTGCAGGGGGTTGGTATGGCTACACCTTC,TRBJ1-2,TRBV27,few,TRBD1
CASSVADRITDTQYF,TGTGCCAGCAGCGTAGCCGACAGGATCACAGATACGCAGTATTTT,TRBJ2-3,TRBV9,few,-
CASSGQTASGNTIYF,TGTGCCAGCAGTGGACAGACAGCCTCTGGAAACACCATATATTTT,TRBJ1-3,TRBV9,once,-
CASSFRETPLGKTQYF,TGTGCCAGCAGCTTCAGGGAAACCCCCTTGGGAAAGACCCAGTACTTC,TRBJ2-5,TRBV3-1,-,-
CSARGSSLATTDTQYF,TGCAGTGCTAGAGGTAGCTCACTAGCTACGACAGATACGCAGTATTTT,TRBJ2-3,TRBV20-1,-,-